A selection of T cell receptor beta chains follows, all from one sample in a study of PD-1 blockade in classical Hodgkin lymphoma. The repertoire was sequenced with immunoSEQ multiplex PCR; TCRdb's copy has only in-frame clones and lacks some. The table has roughly 30,000 clones, 70% to 85% seen once. The source material was CD4+ T cells from blood, sampled before the fourth cycle of nivolumab. The receptors were gathered from a human donor with classical Hodgkin lymphoma. CDR3s include the opening cysteine and the closing phenylalanine or tryptophan. A D gene is named only where the DNA matches it firmly. Clone size appears in some rows only: once, few, many, or a class for an expanded clone.

>NA|TRBV5-1|TRBJ2-5|TRBD2
CASSLLAGVGETQYF
TGCGCCAGCAGCTTGCTAGCGGGAGTAGGGGAGACCCAGTACTTC
>NA|TRBV5-1|TRBJ1-4|NA
CASSQNGQGALGKLFF
TGCGCCAGCAGCCAAAACGGCCAGGGCGCGCTAGGAAAACTGTTTTTT
>NA|TRBV4-3|TRBJ1-1|NA
CASSQDGVGPNTEAFF
TGCGCCAGCAGCCAAGATGGGGTGGGGCCGAACACTGAAGCTTTCTTT
>NA|TRBV7-9|TRBJ1-2|NA
CASSRRGYYGYTF
TGTGCCAGCAGCCGCAGGGGTTACTATGGCTACACCTTC
>NA|TRBV4-2|TRBJ1-6|NA
CASSPDQGIASPLHF
TGTGCCAGCAGCCCCGACCAGGGTATCGCTTCACCCCTCCACTTT
>NA|TRBV5-1|TRBJ2-3|NA
CASSLSGGRGTDTQYF
TGCGCCAGCAGCTTGTCCGGGGGGCGGGGCACAGATACGCAGTATTTT
>NA|TRBV11-2|TRBJ2-3|NA
CASSFPPLADTQYF
TGTGCCAGCAGCTTCCCCCCCTTAGCGGATACGCAGTATTTT
>once|TRBV12-5|TRBJ2-6|TRBD1
CASALGSGQAGGSGANVLTF
TGTGCTAGTGCTCTCGGGTCTGGACAGGCTGGGGGCTCTGGGGCCAACGTCCTGACTTTC
>NA|TRBV18|TRBJ1-1|TRBD1
CASSPLGTGHTEAFF
TGTGCCAGCTCACCTTTGGGGACAGGGCACACTGAAGCTTTCTTT
>NA|TRBV19|TRBJ1-3|TRBD1
CASSLPTGLSGNTIYF
TGTGCCAGTAGTCTCCCGACAGGGCTCTCTGGAAACACCATATATTTT
>NA|TRBV5-6|TRBJ2-7|TRBD1
CASSLADRDSEQYF
TGTGCCAGCAGCTTGGCGGACAGGGACTCGGAGCAGTACTTC
>once|TRBV19|TRBJ2-2|NA
CASSRDLTGELFF
TGTGCCAGTAGTAGGGACCTCACCGGGGAGCTGTTTTTT
>NA|TRBV6-5|TRBJ1-2|NA
CASSYSGPASNYGYTF
TGTGCCAGCAGTTACTCGGGGCCGGCCTCCAACTATGGCTACACCTTC
>NA|TRBV5-1|TRBJ2-1|NA
CASSFTTGSSYNEQFF
TGCGCCAGCAGCTTCACTACAGGAAGCTCCTACAATGAGCAGTTCTTC
>NA|TRBV7-9|TRBJ1-5|NA
CASSLRVGQPQHF
TGTGCCAGCAGCTTAAGGGTAGGTCAGCCCCAGCATTTT
>NA|TRBV5-1|TRBJ1-4|NA
CASSLDRGTNEKLFF
TGCGCCAGCAGCTTGGATCGGGGAACTAATGAAAAACTGTTTTTT
>NA|TRBV9|TRBJ2-3|NA
CASSPGVQTTDTQYF
TGTGCCAGCAGCCCAGGGGTACAGACTACAGATACGCAGTATTTT
>NA|TRBV10-3|TRBJ1-1|NA
CAISEGVGRVAFF
TGTGCCATCAGTGAAGGAGTGGGCAGGGTAGCTTTCTTT
>NA|TRBV27|TRBJ1-2|TRBD1
CASRSLGTGWSYTF
TGTGCCAGCAGATCCCTTGGGACAGGCTGGAGCTACACCTTC
>NA|TRBV7-9|TRBJ2-7|TRBD2
CASSLPSGGGLAGFYEQYF
TGTGCCAGCAGCTTACCAAGTGGAGGGGGACTAGCGGGGTTCTACGAGCAGTACTTC
>few|TRBV6-5|TRBJ2-5|TRBD2
CASSGTSGGKTQYF
TGTGCCAGCAGTGGGACTAGCGGGGGAAAGACCCAGTACTTC
>NA|TRBV9|TRBJ2-3|NA
CASSVSDYTDTQYF
TGTGCCAGCAGCGTAAGCGACTACACAGATACGCAGTATTTT
>NA|TRBV10-3|TRBJ1-6|NA
CAATGTENSPLHF
TGTGCCGCCACCGGGACGGAGAATTCACCCCTCCACTTT
>NA|TRBV6-5|TRBJ1-1|NA
CASSYSWNTEAFF
TGTGCCAGCAGTTACTCGTGGAACACTGAAGCTTTCTTT
>once|TRBV4-1|TRBJ1-2|NA
CASSQVQPSYGYTF
TGCGCCAGCAGCCAGGTTCAGCCCTCCTATGGCTACACCTTC
>NA|TRBV6-6|TRBJ2-7|TRBD1
CASSFGTGGYEQYF
TGTGCCAGCAGCTTCGGGACAGGGGGGTACGAGCAGTACTTC
>NA|TRBV27|TRBJ2-4|NA
CASSLGVAKNIQYF
TGTGCCAGCAGTTTAGGGGTAGCCAAAAACATTCAGTACTTC
>NA|TRBV19|TRBJ1-2|NA
CASSKILLGSYGYTF
TGTGCCAGTAGTAAAATCCTGTTGGGTTCCTATGGCTACACCTTC
>once|TRBV10-3|TRBJ1-2|NA
CAISESGGQINYGYTF
TGTGCCATCAGTGAGTCGGGCGGACAGATTAACTATGGCTACACCTTC
>NA|TRBV7-2|TRBJ2-7|NA
CASSLGRGRYEQYF
TGTGCCAGCAGCTTAGGCCGAGGACGGTACGAGCAGTACTTC
>NA|TRBV28|TRBJ2-2|NA
CASNPPGLNTGELFF
TGTGCCAGCAACCCCCCGGGGCTCAACACCGGGGAGCTGTTTTTT
>NA|TRBV9|TRBJ2-7|TRBD1
CASSKMTGASYEQYF
TGTGCCAGCAGCAAGATGACAGGGGCCTCCTACGAGCAGTACTTC
>NA|TRBV28|TRBJ1-1|NA
CASRLRAEAFF
TGTGCCAGCAGGCTACGGGCTGAAGCTTTCTTT
>NA|TRBV2|TRBJ2-7|TRBD2
CASRGGFEQYF
TGTGCCAGCAGGGGGGGGTTCGAGCAGTACTTC
>NA|TRBV30|TRBJ2-7|NA
CAWSPRAYEQYF
TGTGCCTGGAGTCCCCGAGCCTACGAGCAGTACTTC
>NA|TRBV6-5|TRBJ1-2|NA
CASSRNSGTGGYTF
TGTGCCAGCAGTAGAAACAGTGGTACGGGTGGCTACACCTTC
>NA|TRBV7-3|TRBJ2-1|TRBD2
CASSLELASYNEQFF
TGTGCCAGCAGCTTAGAACTAGCGTCCTACAATGAGCAGTTCTTC
>NA|TRBV28|TRBJ2-1|NA
CASSFRGLEGDEQFF
TGTGCCAGCAGTTTTAGGGGACTCGAGGGCGATGAGCAGTTCTTC
>NA|TRBV10-3|TRBJ1-2|NA
CAISETDRPHSYGYTF
TGTGCCATCAGTGAGACCGACAGGCCCCATAGTTATGGCTACACCTTC
>NA|TRBV6-6|TRBJ1-5|NA
CASSLTPGVSNQPQHF
TGTGCCAGCAGTTTAACGCCAGGAGTTAGCAATCAGCCCCAGCATTTT
>NA|TRBV5-5|TRBJ1-5|NA
CASSPGPRSNQPQHF
TGTGCCAGCAGTCCCGGGCCGAGGAGCAATCAGCCCCAGCATTTT
>NA|TRBV9|TRBJ1-1|NA
CASSSRQQNTEAFF
TGTGCCAGCAGCTCTCGACAGCAGAACACTGAAGCTTTCTTT
>NA|TRBV7-3|TRBJ2-7|NA
CASSLTPQYEQYF
TGTGCCAGCAGCTTGACGCCACAGTACGAGCAGTACTTC
>NA|TRBV5-1|TRBJ2-7|NA
CASSPPTDSFSYEQYF
TGCGCCAGCAGCCCTCCCACCGACAGTTTCTCCTACGAGCAGTACTTC